Listed below are T cell receptor beta chains from one sample, sequenced in a study of cytomegalovirus exposure and HLA in healthy donors. Assay used: immunoSEQ multiplex PCR; TCRdb lists only in-frame clones, some missing. This sample has roughly 80,000 clones, with more than 55% found just once. Sequenced input: PBMCs. These receptors were taken from a man aged 60 to 69 in good health and CMV-seropositive. The CDR3 runs from the conserved cysteine through the conserved F or W. D genes are given only for firm matches. Size is stated for part of the rows, as once, few or many counts, or as a class when the clone is expanded.

J | V | length | D | size | CDR3 | DNA
TRBJ2-1 | TRBV28 | 17 | TRBD2 | once | CASSLDRLAGEFNEQFF | TGTGCCAGCAGTTTGGACCGACTAGCGGGGGAATTCAATGAGCAGTTCTTC
TRBJ2-5 | TRBV7-8 | 16 | TRBD2 | - | CASSFRLAGPQETQYF | TGTGCCAGCAGCTTCAGACTAGCGGGGCCTCAAGAGACCCAGTACTTC
TRBJ2-3 | TRBV9 | 14 | TRBD2 | once | CASSVGTSANTQYF | TGTGCCAGCAGCGTAGGGACTAGCGCGAATACGCAGTATTTT
TRBJ2-7 | TRBV4-1 | 16 | - | - | CASSQDPRGGALEQYF | TGCGCCAGCAGCCAAGACCCCAGGGGTGGGGCTTTAGAGCAGTACTTC
TRBJ1-3 | TRBV4-1 | 14 | TRBD1 | - | CASSLQGTGNTIYF | TGCGCCAGCAGCCTACAGGGGACGGGAAACACCATATATTTT
TRBJ1-6 | TRBV6-5 | 12 | - | - | CATTGPNSPLHF | TGTGCCACCACAGGCCCTAATTCACCCCTCCACTTT
TRBJ2-7 | TRBV6-6 | 14 | - | - | CASSYKGGTYEQYF | TGTGCCAGCAGTTACAAGGGAGGGACATACGAGCAGTACTTC
TRBJ1-1 | TRBV28 | 12 | - | - | CASSLTGFEAFF | TGTGCCAGCAGTCTGACAGGTTTCGAAGCTTTCTTT
TRBJ2-7 | TRBV7-2 | 15 | TRBD2 | once | CASSPGLAFSYEQYF | TGTGCCAGCAGCCCGGGACTAGCGTTCTCCTACGAGCAGTACTTC
TRBJ2-7 | TRBV7-8 | 14 | - | - | CASSLGYGGYEQYF | TGTGCCAGCAGCTTAGGTTACGGGGGCTACGAGCAGTACTTC
TRBJ2-7 | TRBV27 | 14 | - | - | CASSLKGGTYEQYF | TGTGCCAGCAGTCTGAAAGGAGGGACCTACGAGCAGTACTTC
TRBJ1-5 | TRBV2 | 14 | - | - | CASNTESSNQPQHF | TGTGCCAGCAACACAGAATCTAGCAATCAGCCCCAGCATTTT
TRBJ1-3 | TRBV29-1 | 14 | - | - | CSVERQDSGNTIYF | TGCAGCGTGGAGAGACAGGACTCTGGAAACACCATATATTTT
TRBJ2-7 | TRBV2 | 15 | TRBD2 | - | CASILGLAGSYEQYF | TGTGCCAGCATCCTGGGACTAGCGGGTTCCTACGAGCAGTACTTC
TRBJ1-4 | TRBV18 | 16 | - | - | CASSLDSTATNEKLFF | TGTGCCAGCTCACTCGACAGTACTGCAACTAATGAAAAACTGTTTTTT
TRBJ1-1 | TRBV4-1 | 15 | TRBD1 | - | CASSPRQGVNTEAFF | TGCGCCAGCAGCCCCAGACAGGGGGTCAACACTGAAGCTTTCTTT
TRBJ2-7 | TRBV27 | 15 | TRBD2 | - | CASSLAAGGHYEQYF | TGTGCCAGCAGTTTAGCGGCGGGGGGACACTACGAGCAGTACTTC
TRBJ2-2 | TRBV30 | 15 | TRBD1 | - | CAWSLGQANTGELFF | TGTGCCTGGAGTCTAGGACAGGCAAACACCGGGGAGCTGTTTTTT
TRBJ2-3 | TRBV11-2 | 18 | - | - | CASSLGAVGAFSTDTQYF | TGTGCCAGCAGCTTAGGCGCAGTCGGAGCGTTTAGCACAGATACGCAGTATTTT
TRBJ2-1 | TRBV28 | 15 | TRBD2 | - | CASSLFAGGLNEQFF | TGTGCCAGCAGTTTATTTGCGGGAGGGCTTAATGAGCAGTTCTTC
TRBJ2-3 | TRBV5-1 | 15 | TRBD1 | - | CASSLGQEGTDTQYF | TGCGCCAGCAGCCTAGGACAGGAGGGCACAGATACGCAGTATTTT
TRBJ2-6 | TRBV5-5 | 18 | TRBD1 | - | CASSFFGTGISGANVLTF | TGTGCCAGCAGCTTTTTCGGGACAGGGATCTCTGGGGCCAACGTCCTGACTTTC
TRBJ2-5 | TRBV19 | 13 | - | - | CASAGQPQETQYF | TGTGCCAGCGCGGGACAGCCCCAAGAGACCCAGTACTTC
TRBJ1-2 | TRBV7-9 | 13 | TRBD1 | - | CASSYGTGPGYTF | TGTGCCAGCAGCTATGGGACAGGCCCGGGCTACACCTTC
TRBJ2-7 | TRBV7-6 | 15 | TRBD2 | - | CASSSGGLASYEQYF | TGTGCCAGCAGCTCAGGGGGACTAGCGAGCTACGAGCAGTACTTC
TRBJ2-3 | TRBV5-1 | 17 | TRBD2 | - | CASSAGVAGLSTDTQYF | TGCGCCAGCAGCGCGGGGGTCGCGGGGCTAAGCACAGATACGCAGTATTTT
TRBJ1-1 | TRBV7-9 | 13 | - | - | CAVKKLMNTEAFF | TGTGCCGTTAAGAAACTGATGAACACTGAAGCTTTCTTT
TRBJ1-1 | TRBV19 | 14 | TRBD1 | - | CASSMKGAGTEAFF | TGTGCCAGTAGTATGAAGGGGGCTGGGACTGAAGCTTTCTTT
TRBJ1-1 | TRBV11-2 | 14 | - | - | CASSSQGLGTEAFF | TGTGCCAGCAGCAGTCAGGGTCTAGGCACTGAAGCTTTCTTT
TRBJ2-7 | TRBV20-1 | 11 | - | - | CSALGAIEQYF | TGCAGTGCTTTAGGGGCTATCGAGCAGTACTTC
TRBJ1-1 | TRBV19 | 13 | - | - | CASSITVNTEAFF | TGTGCCAGTAGTATAACGGTAAACACTGAAGCTTTCTTT
TRBJ1-5 | TRBV5-5 | 13 | TRBD1 | - | CASSWDRDQPQHF | TGTGCCAGCAGCTGGGACAGGGACCAGCCCCAGCATTTT
TRBJ1-2 | TRBV5-4 | 14 | - | - | CASSGATENYGYTF | TGTGCCAGCAGCGGTGCTACGGAGAACTATGGCTACACCTTC
TRBJ1-1 | TRBV4-1 | 16 | - | - | CASSQGAGSWAAEAFF | TGCGCCAGCAGCCAAGGGGCGGGATCGTGGGCGGCTGAAGCTTTCTTT
TRBJ1-6 | TRBV27 | 20 | TRBD1 | - | CASSPFFIRQGSSYNSPLHF | TGTGCCAGCAGTCCGTTCTTTATTAGACAGGGTAGCTCCTATAATTCACCCCTCCACTTT
TRBJ2-4 | TRBV28 | 17 | - | - | CASSSGGQDVAKNIQYF | TGTGCCAGCAGTTCAGGAGGGCAGGACGTAGCCAAAAACATTCAGTACTTC
TRBJ1-1 | TRBV5-1 | 14 | TRBD1 | - | CASSLSGGTTEAFF | TGCGCCAGCAGCTTGTCAGGGGGGACCACTGAAGCTTTCTTT
TRBJ1-1 | TRBV2 | 13 | TRBD1 | - | CANRDRANTEAFF | TGTGCCAACAGAGACAGGGCGAACACTGAAGCTTTCTTT
TRBJ1-1 | TRBV7-9 | 12 | - | - | CASNAGNTEAFF | TGTGCCAGCAACGCCGGGAACACTGAAGCTTTCTTT
TRBJ2-6 | TRBV7-9 | 16 | TRBD2 | once | CASSPYGRVGANVLTF | TGTGCCAGCAGCCCGTACGGGAGGGTTGGGGCCAACGTCCTGACTTTC
TRBJ1-2 | TRBV5-1 | 14 | TRBD1 | - | CASRPGTASSGYTF | TGCGCCAGCAGACCCGGGACAGCCTCTTCTGGCTACACCTTC
TRBJ2-4 | TRBV5-6 | 15 | - | - | CASSLGGSSKNIQYF | TGTGCCAGCAGCTTAGGGGGTAGTTCCAAAAACATTCAGTACTTC
TRBJ1-4 | TRBV29-1 | 18 | TRBD1 | - | CSVVPLQGEIATNEKLFF | TGCAGCGTTGTCCCTTTACAGGGGGAAATTGCAACTAATGAAAAACTGTTTTTT
TRBJ2-7 | TRBV5-1 | 15 | - | once | CASSSDAGLNREQYF | TGCGCCAGCAGCTCAGATGCGGGGTTGAATCGCGAGCAGTACTTC
TRBJ1-2 | TRBV30 | 16 | TRBD1 | - | CAWSTKGHRGDYGYTF | TGTGCCTGGAGCACTAAGGGCCACAGGGGGGACTATGGCTACACCTTC
TRBJ1-1 | TRBV5-4 | 17 | TRBD1 | few | CASSITSRGHLNTEAFF | TGTGCCAGCAGTATTACAAGCAGGGGGCACTTGAACACTGAAGCTTTCTTT
TRBJ1-3 | TRBV5-1 | 15 | TRBD1 | - | CASSQQGISGNTIYF | TGCGCCAGCAGCCAACAGGGGATCTCTGGAAACACCATATATTTT
TRBJ2-2 | TRBV5-1 | 16 | TRBD1 | - | CASSPWTGSNTGELFF | TGCGCCAGCAGCCCCTGGACAGGCTCGAACACCGGGGAGCTGTTTTTT
TRBJ2-5 | TRBV7-2 | 15 | - | - | CASSFWTATQETQYF | TGTGCCAGCAGCTTTTGGACAGCAACACAAGAGACCCAGTACTTC
TRBJ2-7 | TRBV30 | 12 | TRBD2 | - | CAFGREPYEQYF | TGTGCCTTCGGGCGGGAGCCCTACGAGCAGTACTTC
TRBJ2-3 | TRBV9 | 16 | TRBD1 | - | CASNTGTGFSTDTQYF | TGTGCCAGCAACACCGGGACAGGGTTTAGCACAGATACGCAGTATTTT